The source of this T cell receptor (beta chain) is a study of preoperative IRX-2 immunotherapy in early breast cancer. Regarding treatment: preoperative locoregional IRX-2 cytokine immunotherapy. Patients received preoperative, locoregional IRX-2 cytokine immunotherapy in a phase Ib study. Libraries were prepared by immunoSEQ multiplex PCR; TCRdb keeps only in-frame clonotypes and omits some of them. Of 25,000 to 30,000 clones in the sample, under 90% were seen once. CDR3 size: 15 residues. The V gene lost 0 bases and the J gene lost 3 bases, with 13 bases spanning the gap. CDR1 and CDR2 from the germline V gene are GTSNPN and SVGIG (reference sequence).

The source of this sequence is a human donor with breast cancer. Collection took place from a patient treated with IRX-2 immunotherapy. The chain couples TRBV30 to TRBJ2-3, with D possibly TRBD2 on 6 matching bases. The CDR3 sequence: CAWSVGGLGTDTQYF. The CDR3 DNA sequence: TGTGCCTGGAGTGTCGGAGGGCTGGGGACAGATACGCAGTATTTT. Filled out from reference TRBV30 and TRBJ2-3, the complete variable domain reads SQTIHQWPATLVQPVGSPLSLECTVEGTSNPNLYWYRQAAGRGLQLLFYSVGIGQISSEVPQNLSASRPQDRQFILSSKKLLLSDSGFYLCAWSVGGLGTDTQYFGPGTRLTVL.